The clone carrying this T cell receptor beta chain has a handful of counts. Its antigen is currently unknown. This sample was included in a study of post-analysis software for immune sequencing data. In the study overall: The disease courses spanned relapsing-remitting, secondary progressive and progressive-relapsing forms of multiple sclerosis. Whole-study findings and limits: By F measure, strong co-clustering occurred among samples prepared in the same batch. People with multiple sclerosis had a significantly lower normalized Chao1 diversity than controls did. The five TRBV segments detected at higher frequency in patients than in controls included TRBV5-6, TRBV5-1 and TRBV20-1.

J lost 11 bases, V lost 0 bases, and 9 bases had no gene match. The CDR3 is 14 residues long. Germline loops: CDR1 DFQATT, CDR2 SNEGSKA (reference sequence). TCR beta cDNA libraries had unique molecular identifiers. TCRdb called the PCR reads again in MiXCR, with one record for every CDR3 protein. The sample holds around 770,000 distinct CDR3 sequences; about 43% are singletons and the top ten take just under 5%. The sample consisted of blood. The gene calls are TRBV20-1 and TRBJ2-5, with 10 positions matching TRBD2. This clonotype originated in a girl aged 5-17 years with multiple sclerosis. The CDR3 sequence: CSARELAGFPRQYF. As DNA, the CDR3 is TGCAGTGCTAGAGAACTAGCGGGGTTCCCAAGGCAGTACTTC.